The clone carrying this TCR beta chain was recorded once. This sample was included in a study of blood T cell repertoires in COVID-19. Turning to the study itself: Spain, Italy and the United States supplied samples that represented acute and convalescent COVID-19. Nucleic acid was either cDNA or gDNA, and it came from T cells, B-cell-depleted T cells, or PBMCs.

The CDR3 is 14 residues long. Looked up from germline, CDR1 is SGHAT and CDR2 is FQNNGV. Germline trimming cut 5 bases from V and 12 bases from J; bases unmatched to any gene: 10. Original analysis: Amplifying reference gene primers gave estimates of nucleated cell counts. The table came from immunoSEQ multiplex PCR; TCRdb's copy has only in-frame clones and leaves some out. V and J calls and clone size come straight from that table; D and trimming were deduced from the DNA. The profile shows around 81,000 clones, roughly 80% of them singletons. The sequence was collected from a man aged 45 to 65 with acute or convalescent COVID-19. The chain uses TRBV11-2 and TRBJ2-7, with 13 bases that match TRBD2. What was sequenced was peripheral blood. The CDR3 protein is CASSSGTSGTNRYF. The CDR3, as DNA: TGTGCCAGCAGCAGCGGGACTAGCGGGACCAATCGGTACTTC.